This T cell receptor (beta chain) was sequenced during a study of T cells in tuberculosis. Study summary: The T cells targeted glucose monomycolate, a mycobacterial lipid, via CD1B. Study outcomes and limitations: Low-affinity CD1B-GMM tetramer-binding T cells may have been missed.

Profiled with immunoSEQ multiplex PCR; TCRdb holds only in-frame clones, not every one. The sample has about 58,000 clones, over 75% seen once. CDR3 length: 16 amino acids. The V gene's germline CDR1 is KGHSH and CDR2 LQKENI. V was cut by 6 bases and J by 2 bases, with 16 bases left in between. Sorting used thawed, overnight-rested PBMC stained with anti-CD3, a viability dye and GMM-loaded CD1B tetramer. C32 glucose monomycolate from Rhodococcus equi was loaded onto the CD1B tetramers. CD14-expressing monocytes were removed from PBMC before cryopreservation and sorting. From each donor, some 100,000 tetramer-negative cells were sorted.

The chain couples TRBV18 to TRBJ2-2, with D perhaps matching TRBD2 (6 bases). The source is an adult woman with latent tuberculosis. Material for sequencing was CD1b-GMM tetramer-negative cells sorted from PBMCs. The CDR3 reads CASSPPSRENTGELFF. Here the CDR3 DNA reads TGTGCCAGCTCCCCTCCTTCGCGGGAAAACACCGGGGAGCTGTTTTTT. Complete variable domain (other parts from reference TRBV18 and TRBJ2-2): NAGVMQNPRHLVRRRGQEARLRCSPMKGHSHVYWYRQLPEEGLKFMVYLQKENIIDESGMPKERFSAEFPKEGPSILRIQQVVRGDSAAYFCASSPPSRENTGELFFGEGSRLTVL.